This entry lists 31 T cell receptor beta chains sequenced from one sample in a study of shared T cell receptors in the human thymus. Produced via immunoSEQ multiplex PCR; TCRdb's table is partial and in-frame only. The table shows 500,000 to 850,000 clones, with about 87% occurring only once. These same data were also listed under a study on human thymus T cells.

The sequenced sample was thymocytes. These receptors came from a boy less than two years old with a congenital heart defect.

V gene TRBV25-1 combines with J gene TRBJ2-5; a weak D match, TRBD2 (5 bases). CDR1 and CDR2 (germline): MGHDK, SYGVNS. CDR3 length equals 14 residues. V shed 8 bases and J shed 1 base, with 14 bases lying between them. The CDR3 loop is CASDATGSQETQYF. The CDR3 DNA sequence: TGTGCCAGCGATGCTACGGGAAGCCAAGAGACCCAGTACTTC.

The chain carries TRBV2 and TRBJ1-1; the D gene is possibly TRBD1 (5 bases). The germline V gene has CDR1 SNHLY and CDR2 FYNNEI. Trimming removed 7 bases from V and 5 bases from J, with 17 bases in between. CDR3 length equals 14 residues. CDR3 protein: CASTLTRGETEAFF. Written as DNA, the CDR3 is TGTGCCAGCACCCTGACCCGGGGGGAAACTGAAGCTTTCTTT. The full variable domain, in which reference TRBV2 and TRBJ1-1 provide the parts outside the CDR3, is EPEVTQTPSHQVTQMGQEVILRCVPISNHLYFYWYRQILGQKVEFLVSFYNNEISEKSEIFDDQFSVERPDGSNFTLKIRSTKLEDSAMYFCASTLTRGETEAFFGQGTRLTVV.

This clone was seen a single time. The same CDR3 can be traced to other DNA sequences in this sample. CDR3 bases: TGTGCCAGCAGCTTACCCGGGGGCTCCTACGAGCAGTACTTC. It encodes CASSLPGGSYEQYF. The rearrangement joins TRBV7-2 to TRBJ2-7, with D maybe TRBD2 (6 bases). CDR1 is SGHTA, CDR2 FQGNSA, per germline. The V end was cut by 2 bases, the J end by 0 bases, with 8 bases between. There are 14 residues in the CDR3.

This clone was seen just once. This chain joins TRBV7-6 and TRBJ2-2; 7 bases agree with TRBD1. The germline V gene encodes CDR1 SGHVS and CDR2 FNYEAQ. The junction had 4 bases not matched to a gene; V was cut back by 0 bases and J by 0 bases. The length of the CDR3 is 17 residues. The CDR3 here is CASSLARDSANTGELFF. DNA for the CDR3: TGTGCCAGCAGCTTAGCAAGGGACAGCGCGAACACCGGGGAGCTGTTTTTT. The full variable domain, its missing parts supplied by reference TRBV7-6 and TRBJ2-2, is GAGVSQSPRYKVTKRGQDVALRCDPISGHVSLYWYRQALGQGPEFLTYFNYEAQQDKSGLPNDRFSAERPEGSISTLTIQRTEQRDSAMYRCASSLARDSANTGELFFGEGSRLTVL.

The chain couples TRBV4-3 to TRBJ1-2; 8 bases fit TRBD1. The CDR3 contains 16 residues. The J segment lost 5 bases and the V segment lost 3 bases, leaving 11 bases of the junction unmatched. Germline V lookup: CDR1 LGHNA, CDR2 YSLEER. The CDR3 loop is CASSQRTGQFCYGYTF. The CDR3 DNA reads as TGCGCCAGCAGCCAGAGGACAGGGCAGTTCTGTTATGGCTACACCTTC.

This clone has a single count. The chain links TRBV5-8 to TRBJ2-2, with a tentative D call TRBD2 (6 bases). The CDR3 is 15 amino acids. Trimming took 4 bases from V and 5 from J, leaving 15 bases between them. From germline, CDR1 is SGHTS and CDR2 YDEGEE. The CDR3 sequence: CASSKAGTQTGELFF. The CDR3 DNA reads TGTGCCAGCAGCAAGGCCGGGACTCAGACCGGGGAGCTGTTTTTT.

The rearrangement uses TRBV28 and TRBJ1-5; D not resolved. Trimming removed 4 bases from V and 5 bases from J, with 21 bases in between. Germline-derived CDR1 and CDR2 are MDHEN and SYDVKM. The length of the CDR3 is 17 residues. CDR3: CASSYHRLRHSDQPQHF. CDR3 in DNA: TGTGCCAGCAGTTACCACCGACTAAGACATTCTGATCAGCCCCAGCATTTT.

The chain recombines TRBV5-4 with TRBJ1-1; 10 bases are shared with TRBD1. Unmatched junction bases numbered 12, after V lost 2 bases and J lost 2 bases. The V gene's germline CDR1 is SGHNT and CDR2 YYREEE (reference sequence). The CDR3 has 18 residues. CDR3 sequence reads: CASSLTIDRGLFNTEAFF. CDR3 coding DNA: TGTGCCAGCAGCTTAACAATTGACAGGGGGCTTTTTAACACTGAAGCTTTCTTT. The full variable domain, with the rest looked up from reference TRBV5-4 and TRBJ1-1, is ETGVTQSPTHLIKTRGQQVTLRCSSQSGHNTVSWYQQALGQGPQFIFQYYREEENGRGNFPPRFSGLQFPNYSSELNVNALELDDSALYLCASSLTIDRGLFNTEAFFGQGTRLTVV.

The rearrangement joins TRBV15 to TRBJ2-5; D might be TRBD1 (6 bases). V was shortened by 0 bases and J by 5 bases, with 22 bases between the two germline ends. The CDR3 totals 18 residues. Germline values: CDR1 LNHNV, CDR2 YYDKDF (reference sequence). DNA for the CDR3: TGTGCCACCAGCAGAGATGGTTCGAGGCTGGACAGTGGCGAGACCCAGTACTTC. Its protein product is CATSRDGSRLDSGETQYF. Full variable domain (remainder filled in from reference TRBV15 and TRBJ2-5): DAMVIQNPRYQVTQFGKPVTLSCSQTLNHNVMYWYQQKSSQAPKLLFHYYDKDFNNEADTPDNFQSRRPNTSFCFLDIRSPGLGDTAMYLCATSRDGSRLDSGETQYFGPGTRLLVL.

The chain has TRBV14 and TRBJ2-7; 15 nucleotides agree with TRBD2. Germline CDR1 SGHDN, CDR2 FVKESK. Trimming took 4 bases from V and 2 from J; bases not matched to a gene: 9. The CDR3 has 18 amino acids. CDR3 DNA: TGTGCCAGCAGCCCATATCGCAGGACTAGCGGGAGGGCCTACGAGCAGTACTTC. Residues: CASSPYRRTSGRAYEQYF.

This rearrangement joins TRBV27 to TRBJ2-7; 7 bases are a match to TRBD2. The J segment lost 2 bases and the V segment lost 3 bases, leaving 10 bases of the junction unmatched. CDR1 and CDR2 from the germline V gene are MNHEY and SMNVEV (reference sequence). CDR3 size: 16 residues. The CDR3 sequence: CASSFASGRNTYEQYF. For the CDR3, the DNA is TGTGCCAGCAGTTTTGCTAGCGGAAGGAACACCTACGAGCAGTACTTC.

In its sample, this clone was seen a few times. The J gene is TRBJ2-7, the V gene TRBV5-1, with 11 nucleotides matching TRBD1. Trimming cost V 2 bases and J 3 bases; bases outside gene matches: 1. Germline V gives CDR1 SGHRS, CDR2 YFSETQ. The CDR3 is made up of 14 amino acids. CDR3 protein: CASSFGTGGYEQYF. The CDR3, as DNA: TGCGCCAGCAGCTTCGGGACAGGGGGCTACGAGCAGTACTTC.

This chain joins TRBV6-5 and TRBJ2-3; unclear D gene. The V gene lost 4 bases and the J gene lost 6 bases, with 17 bases spanning the gap. Germline V CDR1 and CDR2: MNHEY, SVGAGI. The CDR3 contains 15 residues. CDR3 in DNA: TGTGCCAGCAGTTCTCCGTCAGGTCAGAAGGATACGCAGTATTTT. Translated: CASSSPSGQKDTQYF.

The rearrangement links TRBV6-1 to TRBJ2-2, with D possibly being TRBD1 (7 bases). Germline V lookup: CDR1 MNHNS, CDR2 SASEGT. The V gene lost 2 bases and the J gene lost 0 bases, with 25 bases spanning the gap. The CDR3 is 21 residues long. The CDR3 sequence: CASSELEGQIQRDANTGELFF. The CDR3 DNA is TGTGCCAGCAGTGAATTGGAGGGACAGATCCAACGAGACGCGAACACCGGGGAGCTGTTTTTT.

The table lists this clone with a few counts. This chain uses TRBV5-1 with TRBJ1-6; D is unclear. The CDR3 runs to 17 residues. Trimming stripped 3 bases from V and 7 bases from J, with 20 bases between. CDR1 is SGHRS, CDR2 YFSETQ, per germline. This CDR3 reads CASSSHPLWTLNSPLHF. CDR3 nucleotides: TGCGCCAGCAGCTCCCACCCACTTTGGACTCTAAATTCACCCCTCCACTTT.

The J gene is TRBJ2-2, the V gene TRBV5-1, with a weak D call TRBD2 (5 bases). The ends were cut back, 2 bases at V and 3 bases at J, with 11 bases in the middle. Germline-derived CDR1 and CDR2 are SGHRS and YFSETQ. The CDR3 totals 15 residues. CDR3 nucleotide sequence: TGCGCCAGCAGCTTTGAAGACTACCACACCGGGGAGCTGTTTTTT. Its translation is CASSFEDYHTGELFF.

The V call is TRBV5-1, the J call TRBJ2-5; maybe TRBD2 (6 bases). Trimming pared 1 base from V and 2 bases from J, leaving 12 bases between. From germline, CDR1 is SGHRS and CDR2 YFSETQ. There are 15 residues in the CDR3. The CDR3 bases are TGCGCCAGCAGCTTGCGGGCGCGGGGTCAAGAGACCCAGTACTTC. This sequence encodes CASSLRARGQETQYF.

This chain links TRBV15 with TRBJ2-3, with D perhaps TRBD2 (6 bases). This CDR3 comprises 15 residues. CDR1 is LNHNV and CDR2 is YYDKDF in the germline V gene (reference sequence). V lost 0 bases and J 4 bases, leaving 11 bases between the germline ends. The CDR3 loop reads CATSRDTGRSDTQYF. CDR3 nucleotide sequence: TGTGCCACCAGCAGAGATACGGGGAGGTCAGATACGCAGTATTTT.

This chain uses TRBV4-2 with TRBJ2-5; 8 bases match TRBD2. The CDR3 is 14 residues long. V was clipped by 6 bases and J by 5 bases; unmatched bases: 8. Looked up from germline, CDR1 is LGHNA and CDR2 is YNFKEQ. CDR3 region: CASRGSGGPETQYF. The CDR3 DNA is TGTGCCAGCAGGGGCTCGGGGGGGCCCGAGACCCAGTACTTC.

The chain uses TRBV7-6 and TRBJ2-1; 9 bases are shared with TRBD2. The CDR3 has 17 residues. V trimming: 1 base; J trimming: 3 bases; junction bases outside the gene matches: 7. Germline V gene data show CDR1 as SGHVS and CDR2 as FNYEAQ. In DNA, the CDR3 is TGTGCCAGCAGCTTAGGGAACCTAGCGGGAAGCTACAATGAGCAGTTCTTC. It is translated as CASSLGNLAGSYNEQFF.

The chain employs TRBV12-5 and TRBJ2-7; D perhaps matches TRBD2 (5 bases). The CDR3 is made up of 14 amino acids. Germline V lookup: CDR1 LGHNT, CDR2 FRNRAP. V shed 5 bases and J shed 5 bases, with 16 bases lying between them. CDR3 DNA: TGTGCTAGTGGTGCTAGCACCCGGGTGAACGAGCAGTACTTC. Amino acids: CASGASTRVNEQYF.

This sequence joins TRBV25-1 and TRBJ1-3, with no clear D. Germline-derived CDR1 and CDR2 are MGHDK and SYGVNS. The CDR3 has 15 residues. V lost 7 bases, J lost 2 bases, and 15 bases lay in between. CDR3 residues: CASTSWSSAGNTIYF. The CDR3 DNA sequence: TGTGCCAGCACCTCGTGGAGCTCCGCTGGAAACACCATATATTTT.

This chain links TRBV12-5 with TRBJ2-1; D call uncertain. Germline V gene lookup returns CDR1 LGHNT and CDR2 FRNRAP. The CDR3 runs to 15 residues. Trimming stripped 6 bases from V and 2 bases from J, with 14 bases between. CDR3 protein: CASGIDTNPYNEQFF. In DNA, the CDR3 is TGTGCTAGTGGCATAGACACGAACCCCTACAATGAGCAGTTCTTC.

This sequence joins TRBV5-1 and TRBJ1-6, with D perhaps TRBD1 (6 bases). CDR3 length: 16 amino acids. The V gene's germline CDR1 is SGHRS and CDR2 YFSETQ. V was trimmed by 4 bases and J by 0 bases, leaving 11 bases between them. Here the CDR3 DNA reads TGCGCCAGCAGCCCACAGGGAAGCTCCTATAATTCACCCCTCCACTTT. Amino acids: CASSPQGSSYNSPLHF.

This sequence joins TRBV10-3 and TRBJ2-3; 9 bases match TRBD2. Germline-derived CDR1 and CDR2 are ENHRY and SYGVKD. V was clipped by 7 bases and J by 2 bases; unmatched bases: 4. This CDR3 comprises 14 residues. The CDR3 nucleotides read TGTGCCATCAATATAGCGGGAGCCACAGATACGCAGTATTTT. Its translation: CAINIAGATDTQYF.

The J gene is TRBJ1-5, the V gene TRBV28; D remains ambiguous. Trimming pared 7 bases from V and 7 bases from J, leaving 17 bases between. The V gene's germline CDR1 is MDHEN and CDR2 SYDVKM. This CDR3 has 14 residues. The CDR3 DNA is TGTGCCAGCACCCTAGGAGGGTTCGGGCAGCCCCAGCATTTT. This gives the protein CASTLGGFGQPQHF.

CDR3 bases: TGTGCCAGCAGCTTAACAGGGGCCTCCTACAATGAGCAGTTCTTC. This encodes CASSLTGASYNEQFF. The chain carries TRBV5-6 and TRBJ2-1; 7 bases align to TRBD1. J was trimmed by 0 bases and V by 2 bases; bases with no gene match: 2. The CDR3 is 15 amino acids. Germline CDR1 reads SGHDT; CDR2 reads YYEEEE.

J is TRBJ1-5 and V is TRBV5-6, with D tentatively TRBD1 (5 bases). The germline V and J ends were trimmed by 3 bases and 4 bases, with 20 bases remaining between them. The CDR3 is made up of 17 amino acids. Germline lookup yields CDR1 SGHDT and CDR2 YYEEEE. The CDR3 DNA reads TGTGCCAGCAGCTCACTTATGGGGCTTTACGAGAATCAGCCCCAGCATTTT. Residues: CASSSLMGLYENQPQHF.

The rearrangement joins TRBV25-1 to TRBJ2-1; 10 nucleotides line up with TRBD1. The CDR3 totals 16 residues. The V and J ends lost 4 bases and 6 bases, in that order; junction bases with no gene match: 9. In germline, CDR1 is MGHDK, CDR2 SYGVNS. In nucleotides, the CDR3 is TGTGCCAGCAGTGGAAGACAGGGGGCTCGGGGCAATGAGCAGTTCTTC. Translating gives CASSGRQGARGNEQFF.

The chain combines TRBV4-1 with TRBJ2-1; 13 bases fit TRBD2. This CDR3 comprises 18 residues. The V gene end was trimmed by 4 bases and the J gene end by 1 base; junction bases not matched to a gene: 7. Germline V gene data show CDR1 as MGHRA and CDR2 as YSYEKL. CDR3 DNA sequence: TGCGCCAGCAGCCCTGGACTAGCGGGAGAAGGGTCCTACAATGAGCAGTTCTTC. Its translation: CASSPGLAGEGSYNEQFF.

This chain joins TRBV4-2 and TRBJ2-7, with 7 positions matching TRBD1. The trim removed 1 base at V and 0 bases at J, leaving 12 bases unmatched. Germline V gives CDR1 LGHNA, CDR2 YNFKEQ. This CDR3 contains 18 residues. The CDR3 bases are TGTGCCAGCAGCCAAGGGACTCTCAGGGACAGAATCTCCTACGAGCAGTACTTC. Translating it yields CASSQGTLRDRISYEQYF.